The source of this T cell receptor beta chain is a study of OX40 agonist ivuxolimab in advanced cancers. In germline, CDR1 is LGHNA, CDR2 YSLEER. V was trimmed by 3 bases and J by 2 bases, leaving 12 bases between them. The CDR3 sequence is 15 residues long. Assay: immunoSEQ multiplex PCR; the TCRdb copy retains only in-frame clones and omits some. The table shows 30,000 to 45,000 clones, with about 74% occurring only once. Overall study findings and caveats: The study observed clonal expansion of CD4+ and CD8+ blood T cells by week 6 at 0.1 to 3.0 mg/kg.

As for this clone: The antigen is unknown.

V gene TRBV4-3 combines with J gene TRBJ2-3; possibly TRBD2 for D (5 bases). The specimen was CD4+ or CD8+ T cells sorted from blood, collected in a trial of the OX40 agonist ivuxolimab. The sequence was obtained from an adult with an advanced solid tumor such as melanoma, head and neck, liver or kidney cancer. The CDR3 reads CASSHGAADTDTQYF. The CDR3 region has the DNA TGCGCCAGCAGCCACGGAGCGGCTGACACAGATACGCAGTATTTT.